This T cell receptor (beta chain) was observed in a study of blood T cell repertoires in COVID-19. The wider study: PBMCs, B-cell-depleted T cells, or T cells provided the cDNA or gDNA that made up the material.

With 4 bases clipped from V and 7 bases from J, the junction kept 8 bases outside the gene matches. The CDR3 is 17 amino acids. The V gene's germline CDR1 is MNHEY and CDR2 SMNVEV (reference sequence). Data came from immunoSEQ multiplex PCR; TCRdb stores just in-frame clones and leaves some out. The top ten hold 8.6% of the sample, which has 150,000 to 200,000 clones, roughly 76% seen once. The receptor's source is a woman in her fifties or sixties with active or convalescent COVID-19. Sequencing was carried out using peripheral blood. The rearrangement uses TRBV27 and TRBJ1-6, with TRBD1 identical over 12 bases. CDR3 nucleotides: TGTGCCAGCAGTTGGGACAGGGGGCAGCAGGGGAATTCACCCCTCCACTTT. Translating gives CASSWDRGQQGNSPLHF.